The sample holds one count of the clone carrying this TCR beta chain. Its antigen remains unknown. This sample is part of a study of T cells after posttransplantation cyclophosphamide. Overall study results and limits: Recipient CMV seropositivity and CMV reactivation strongly tracked TRB clonality. Later post-transplant blood repertoires were often dominated by donor CD8+ memory clones.

Libraries were prepared by immunoSEQ multiplex PCR; TCRdb keeps only in-frame clonotypes and omits some of them. This sample has some 47,000 clones, with around 84% found just once. The CDR3 extends over 14 amino acids. V lost 2 bases and J 7 bases, leaving 14 bases between the germline ends. Germline CDR1 MNHEY, CDR2 SVGAGI. The specimen sequenced was PBMCs. V gene TRBV6-5 combines with J gene TRBJ1-2, with D tentatively TRBD1 (6 bases). The source of this sequence is a man younger than 45 with a blood cancer, CMV-positive, and with a related stem cell donor. The CDR3, as DNA: TGTGCCAGCAGTTACGGGGACATCTCGGGTGGCTACACCTTC. Residues: CASSYGDISGGYTF.